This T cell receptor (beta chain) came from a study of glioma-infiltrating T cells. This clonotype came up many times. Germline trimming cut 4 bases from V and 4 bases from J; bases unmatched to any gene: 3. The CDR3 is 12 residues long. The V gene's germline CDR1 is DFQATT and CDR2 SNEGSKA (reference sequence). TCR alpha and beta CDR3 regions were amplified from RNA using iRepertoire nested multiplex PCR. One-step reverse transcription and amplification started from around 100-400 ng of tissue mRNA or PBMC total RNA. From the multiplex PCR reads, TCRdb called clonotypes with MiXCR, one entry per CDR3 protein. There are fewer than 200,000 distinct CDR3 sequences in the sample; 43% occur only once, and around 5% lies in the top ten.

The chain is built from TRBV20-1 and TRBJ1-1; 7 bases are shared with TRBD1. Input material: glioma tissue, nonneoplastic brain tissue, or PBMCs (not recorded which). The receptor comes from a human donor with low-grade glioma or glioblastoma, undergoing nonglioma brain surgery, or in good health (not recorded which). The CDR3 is CSATRQGTEAFF. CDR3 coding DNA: TGCAGTGCTACACGACAGGGCACTGAAGCTTTCTTT.